The 17 T cell receptor beta chains presented below share a single source sample, sequenced in a study of shared clonotypes between healthy human individuals. Sequencing used immunoSEQ multiplex PCR; TCRdb keeps in-frame clones, though not all of them. The table has about 2.3 million clones, 80% to 95% seen once. Material: naive CD4+ T cells from PBMCs. Subset specified: CD45RA+ positively selected. The receptor set was obtained from a young man in good health. Some clones in this sample may be carry-over from other donors' samples.

This chain joins TRBV11-2 and TRBJ2-5; 7 bases line up with TRBD1. Trimming cost V 6 bases and J 0 bases; bases outside gene matches: 4. The CDR3 loop spans 14 amino acids. Germline-derived CDR1 and CDR2 are SGHAT and FQNNGV. CDR3 sequence (DNA): TGTGCCAGCAGTTACAGGGGATACCAAGAGACCCAGTACTTC. Protein: CASSYRGYQETQYF.

This chain joins TRBV5-4 and TRBJ2-1, with 13 positions matching TRBD2. There are 18 residues in the CDR3. From germline, CDR1 is SGHNT and CDR2 YYREEE (reference sequence). The J segment lost 4 bases and the V segment lost 4 bases, leaving 11 bases of the junction unmatched. CDR3 sequence: CASSTGLAGEDRYNEQFF. The CDR3 DNA follows: TGTGCCAGCAGCACTGGACTAGCGGGAGAGGATAGGTACAATGAGCAGTTCTTC.

This sequence joins TRBV6-1 and TRBJ2-7; possible D gene TRBD2, 7 bases. This CDR3 contains 11 residues. V shed 6 bases and J shed 9 bases, with 12 bases lying between them. Per the germline V gene, CDR1 is MNHNS and CDR2 is SASEGT. The CDR3 spells CASRARGGQYF. The CDR3 nucleotides read TGTGCCAGCAGGGCTAGGGGGGGGCAGTACTTC.

The chain links TRBV28 to TRBJ1-1; maybe TRBD1 (6 bases). The CDR3 covers 13 residues. The ends were cut back, 2 bases at V and 5 bases at J, with 9 bases in the middle. From germline, CDR1 is MDHEN and CDR2 SYDVKM. The CDR3 loop is CASSLQGITEAFF. The CDR3 DNA follows: TGTGCCAGCAGTTTACAGGGGATTACTGAAGCTTTCTTT. Together with reference TRBV28 and TRBJ1-1, the CDR3 gives the full variable domain: DVKVTQSSRYLVKRTGEKVFLECVQDMDHENMFWYRQDPGLGLRLIYFSYDVKMKEKGDIPEGYSVSREKKERFSLILESASTNQTSMYLCASSLQGITEAFFGQGTRLTVV.

V gene TRBV7-3 combines with J gene TRBJ1-4; D gene uncertain. Germline V gene sequence: CDR1 SGHTA, CDR2 FQGTGA. The CDR3 totals 15 residues. V was cut by 1 base and J by 6 bases, with 12 bases left in between. The CDR3 sequence: CASSLKGGRDEKLFF. The CDR3 coding sequence is TGTGCCAGCAGCTTAAAAGGAGGACGGGATGAAAAACTGTTTTTT. Drawing the rest from reference TRBV7-3 and TRBJ1-4, the complete variable domain is GAGVSQTPSNKVTEKGKYVELRCDPISGHTALYWYRQSLGQGPEFLIYFQGTGAADDSGLPNDRFFAVRPEGSVSTLKIQRTERGDSAVYLCASSLKGGRDEKLFFGSGTQLSVL.

The chain joins TRBV4-1 to TRBJ2-1; 14 nucleotides line up with TRBD2. Germline V gives CDR1 MGHRA, CDR2 YSYEKL. V lost 0 bases to trimming and J lost 8 bases; unmatched junction nucleotides: 12. The CDR3 contains 19 residues. The CDR3 loop reads CASSQDTLQTSGRAHEQFF. The DNA of the CDR3 is TGCGCCAGCAGCCAAGACACCCTACAGACTAGCGGGAGGGCACATGAGCAGTTCTTC.

The V gene is TRBV18, the J gene TRBJ2-3; a weak D match, TRBD2 (6 bases). In germline, CDR1 is KGHSH, CDR2 LQKENI. V lost 0 bases and J 4 bases, leaving 14 bases between the germline ends. This CDR3 has 16 amino acids. The CDR3 DNA reads TGTGCCAGCTCACCACCCACATCGGGAGTCCCAGATACGCAGTATTTT. Protein product: CASSPPTSGVPDTQYF. The full variable domain, its missing parts supplied by reference TRBV18 and TRBJ2-3, is NAGVMQNPRHLVRRRGQEARLRCSPMKGHSHVYWYRQLPEEGLKFMVYLQKENIIDESGMPKERFSAEFPKEGPSILRIQQVVRGDSAAYFCASSPPTSGVPDTQYFGPGTRLTVL.

About this clone itself: At the DNA level, this CDR3 is encoded by other sequences in the same sample as well. The gene calls are TRBV5-6 and TRBJ2-1; TRBD2 matches 8 bases. CDR3 length: 15 amino acids. The germline gives CDR1 SGHDT, CDR2 YYEEEE. J lost 0 bases, V lost 5 bases, and 4 bases had no gene match. As DNA, the CDR3 is TGTGCCAGCAGTCGGGGGGGATCCTCCTACAATGAGCAGTTCTTC. Translation: CASSRGGSSYNEQFF.

This rearrangement joins TRBV7-3 to TRBJ2-1, with a possible D match to TRBD2 (6 bases). The CDR3 length is 16 residues. The germline gives CDR1 SGHTA, CDR2 FQGTGA. V was trimmed by 3 bases and J by 9 bases, leaving 21 bases between them. CDR3 sequence reads: CASSLRGSPLSSEQFF. The CDR3 coding sequence is TGTGCCAGCAGCTTGCGGGGTAGCCCCCTTTCCAGTGAGCAGTTCTTC.

There are a few counts of this clone. This chain uses TRBV6-6 with TRBJ1-1; TRBD1 aligns across 8 bases. Germline trimming cut 7 bases from V and 4 bases from J; bases unmatched to any gene: 8. The CDR3 is 14 residues long. Germline V gene lookup returns CDR1 MNHNY and CDR2 SVGAGI (reference sequence). The chain's CDR3 is CASTPATGGTEAFF. The CDR3 coding sequence is TGTGCCAGCACCCCGGCAACAGGGGGCACTGAAGCTTTCTTT.

The chain has TRBV4-1 and TRBJ2-7; D is possibly TRBD2 (6 bases). CDR3 length equals 13 residues. Looked up from germline, CDR1 is MGHRA and CDR2 is YSYEKL. Trimming removed 1 base from V and 9 bases from J, with 13 bases in between. This chain's CDR3 is CASSQGPGDWQYF. The CDR3, as DNA: TGCGCCAGCAGCCAAGGCCCGGGGGACTGGCAGTACTTC.

The V call is TRBV28, the J call TRBJ2-3, with 11 bases lining up with TRBD2. Germline V gene sequence: CDR1 MDHEN, CDR2 SYDVKM. The length of the CDR3 is 16 residues. V shed 5 bases and J 7 bases; nucleotides not matched to a gene: 11. CDR3: CASSPYSGRGPHTQYF. DNA of the CDR3: TGTGCCAGCAGTCCCTATAGCGGGAGGGGTCCGCATACGCAGTATTTT.

Worth noting for this clone: At the DNA level, this CDR3 is encoded by other sequences in the same sample as well. The chain carries TRBV14 and TRBJ2-7; D remains ambiguous. V was clipped by 3 bases and J by 4 bases, with 4 bases between them. The germline gives CDR1 SGHDN, CDR2 FVKESK. The CDR3 length is 11 residues. The CDR3 DNA follows: TGTGCCAGCAGCCACGGGTACGAGCAGTACTTC. Translation: CASSHGYEQYF.

The rearrangement joins TRBV7-2 to TRBJ2-5; D is unclear. The V end lost 3 bases, the J end lost 5 bases, and 13 bases lay between the germline ends. The germline V gene has CDR1 SGHTA and CDR2 FQGNSA. The CDR3 extends over 14 amino acids. The CDR3 DNA reads as TGTGCCAGCAGCTTGCTCCTGGGGTTGGAGACCCAGTACTTC. Translating gives CASSLLLGLETQYF.

V is TRBV28 and J is TRBJ1-1; D unresolved. The CDR3 totals 13 residues. CDR1 is MDHEN and CDR2 is SYDVKM in the germline V gene. Trimming cost V 9 bases and J 12 bases, with 23 bases left between them. CDR3 amino acids: CASRRGGKGVSFF. The CDR3 nucleotides read TGTGCCAGTCGACGTGGAGGGAAAGGAGTGTCTTTCTTT.

The rearrangement joins TRBV6-1 to TRBJ2-1; either TRBD1 or TRBD2 may supply D (5 bases each). CDR3 length: 14 residues. CDR1 and CDR2 (germline): MNHNS, SASEGT. With 6 bases removed from V and 2 bases from J, the gap between germline ends came to 11 bases. This chain's CDR3 is CASSRDRTYNEQFF. As DNA, the CDR3 is TGTGCCAGCAGCCGGGACCGAACCTACAATGAGCAGTTCTTC.

The V gene is TRBV18, the J gene TRBJ1-5; D not resolved. The CDR3 loop spans 14 amino acids. The germline V gene encodes CDR1 KGHSH and CDR2 LQKENI. The V end was cut by 6 bases, the J end by 1 base, with 10 bases between. The CDR3 region is CASSFGSSNQPQHF. CDR3 nucleotide sequence: TGTGCCAGCTCCTTCGGGTCCAGCAATCAGCCCCAGCATTTT.